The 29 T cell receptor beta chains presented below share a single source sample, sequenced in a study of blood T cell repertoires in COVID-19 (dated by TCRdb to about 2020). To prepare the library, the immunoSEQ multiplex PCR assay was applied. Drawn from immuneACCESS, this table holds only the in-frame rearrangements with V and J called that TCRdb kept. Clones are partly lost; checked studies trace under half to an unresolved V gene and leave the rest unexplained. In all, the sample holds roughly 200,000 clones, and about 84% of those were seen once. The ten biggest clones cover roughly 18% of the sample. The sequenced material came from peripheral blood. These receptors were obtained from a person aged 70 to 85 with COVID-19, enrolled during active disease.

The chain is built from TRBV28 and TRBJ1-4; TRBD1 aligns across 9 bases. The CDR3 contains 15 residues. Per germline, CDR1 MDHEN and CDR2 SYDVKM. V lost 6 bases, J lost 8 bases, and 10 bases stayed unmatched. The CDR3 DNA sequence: TGTGCCAGCAGCCCACCCGGGACAGGGTTCGAAAAACTGTTTTTT. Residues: CASSPPGTGFEKLFF.

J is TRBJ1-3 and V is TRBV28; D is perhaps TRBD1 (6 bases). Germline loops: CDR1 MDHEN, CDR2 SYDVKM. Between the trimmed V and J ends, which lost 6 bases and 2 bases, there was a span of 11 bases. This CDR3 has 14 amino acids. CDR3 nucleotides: TGTGCCAGCAGCTCACAGGGTCCTGGAAACACCATATATTTT. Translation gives CASSSQGPGNTIYF.

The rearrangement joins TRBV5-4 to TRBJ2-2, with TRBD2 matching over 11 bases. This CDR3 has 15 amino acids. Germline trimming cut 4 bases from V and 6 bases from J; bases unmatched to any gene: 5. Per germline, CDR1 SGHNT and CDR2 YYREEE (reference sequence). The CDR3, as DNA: TGTGCCAGCAGCAAGACTAGCGGGAAAGCCGGGGAGCTGTTTTTT. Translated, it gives CASSKTSGKAGELFF.

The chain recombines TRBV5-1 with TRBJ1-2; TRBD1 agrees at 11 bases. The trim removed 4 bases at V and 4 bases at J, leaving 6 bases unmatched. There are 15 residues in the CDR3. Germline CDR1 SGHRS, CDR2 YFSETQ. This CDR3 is CASSGTGTGGYGYTF. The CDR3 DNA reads TGCGCCAGCAGCGGGACCGGGACAGGGGGCTATGGCTACACCTTC.

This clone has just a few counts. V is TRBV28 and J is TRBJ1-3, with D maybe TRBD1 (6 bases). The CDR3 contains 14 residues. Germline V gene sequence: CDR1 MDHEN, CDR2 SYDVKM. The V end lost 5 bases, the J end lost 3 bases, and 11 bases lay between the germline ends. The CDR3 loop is CASSIFRGGNTIYF. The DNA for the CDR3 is TGTGCCAGCAGTATCTTCAGGGGTGGAAACACCATATATTTT. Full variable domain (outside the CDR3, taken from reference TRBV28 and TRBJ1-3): DVKVTQSSRYLVKRTGEKVFLECVQDMDHENMFWYRQDPGLGLRLIYFSYDVKMKEKGDIPEGYSVSREKKERFSLILESASTNQTSMYLCASSIFRGGNTIYFGEGSWLTVV.

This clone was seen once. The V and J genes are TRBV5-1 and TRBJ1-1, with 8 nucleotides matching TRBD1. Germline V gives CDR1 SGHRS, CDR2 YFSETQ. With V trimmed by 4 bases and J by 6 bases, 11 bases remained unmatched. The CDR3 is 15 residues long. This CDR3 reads CASSDGDRSSSEAFF. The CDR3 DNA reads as TGCGCCAGCAGCGACGGGGACAGGAGCTCGTCTGAAGCTTTCTTT. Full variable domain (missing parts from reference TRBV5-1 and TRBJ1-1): KAGVTQTPRYLIKTRGQQVTLSCSPISGHRSVSWYQQTPGQGLQFLFEYFSETQRNKGNFPGRFSGRQFSNSRSEMNVSTLELGDSALYLCASSDGDRSSSEAFFGQGTRLTVV.

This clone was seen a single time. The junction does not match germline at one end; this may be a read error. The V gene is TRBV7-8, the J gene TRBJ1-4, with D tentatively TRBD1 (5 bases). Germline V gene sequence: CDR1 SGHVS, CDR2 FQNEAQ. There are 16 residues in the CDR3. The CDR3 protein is CASSLVLGGSNEKLFF. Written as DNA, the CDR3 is TGTGCCAGCAGCTTGGTATTGGGGGGTTCTAACGAAAAACTGTTTTTT.

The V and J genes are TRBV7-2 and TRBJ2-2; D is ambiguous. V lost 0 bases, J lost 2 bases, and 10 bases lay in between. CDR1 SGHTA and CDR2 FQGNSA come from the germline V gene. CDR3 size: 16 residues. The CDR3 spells CASSLAGRPNTGELFF. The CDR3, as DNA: TGTGCCAGCAGCTTAGCGGGCAGGCCTAACACCGGGGAGCTGTTTTTT.

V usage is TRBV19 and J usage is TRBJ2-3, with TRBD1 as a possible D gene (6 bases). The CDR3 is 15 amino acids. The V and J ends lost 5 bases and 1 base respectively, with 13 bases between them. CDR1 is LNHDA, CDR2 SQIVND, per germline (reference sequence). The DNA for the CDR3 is TGTGCCAGTAGTGGTGACAGGTCCGGCACAGATACGCAGTATTTT. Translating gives CASSGDRSGTDTQYF.

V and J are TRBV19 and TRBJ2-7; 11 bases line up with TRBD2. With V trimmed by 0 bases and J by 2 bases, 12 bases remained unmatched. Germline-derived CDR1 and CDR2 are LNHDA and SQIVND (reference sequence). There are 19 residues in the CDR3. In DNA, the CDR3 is TGTGCCAGTAGTATAGAAGCAACTAGCGGGAGTGCTATGCCCTACGAGCAGTACTTC. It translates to CASSIEATSGSAMPYEQYF.

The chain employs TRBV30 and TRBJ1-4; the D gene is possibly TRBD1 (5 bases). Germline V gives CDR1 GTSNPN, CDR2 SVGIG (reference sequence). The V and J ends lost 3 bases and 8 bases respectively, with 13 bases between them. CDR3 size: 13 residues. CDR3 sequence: CAWRQGVGEKLFF. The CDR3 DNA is TGTGCCTGGAGGCAAGGGGTGGGCGAAAAACTGTTTTTT.

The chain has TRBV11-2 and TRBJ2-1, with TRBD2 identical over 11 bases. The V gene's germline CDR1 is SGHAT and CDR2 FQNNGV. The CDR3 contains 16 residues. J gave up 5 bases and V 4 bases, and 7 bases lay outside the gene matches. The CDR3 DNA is TGTGCCAGCAGCTGGGATAGCGGGGGGGGACACAATGAGCAGTTCTTC. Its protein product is CASSWDSGGGHNEQFF.

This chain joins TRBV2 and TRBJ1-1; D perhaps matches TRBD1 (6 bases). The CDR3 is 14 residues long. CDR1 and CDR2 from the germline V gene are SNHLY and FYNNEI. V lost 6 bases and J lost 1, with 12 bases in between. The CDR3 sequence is CASRPGHRNTEAFF. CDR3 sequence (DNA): TGTGCCAGCAGACCGGGACATAGGAACACTGAAGCTTTCTTT.

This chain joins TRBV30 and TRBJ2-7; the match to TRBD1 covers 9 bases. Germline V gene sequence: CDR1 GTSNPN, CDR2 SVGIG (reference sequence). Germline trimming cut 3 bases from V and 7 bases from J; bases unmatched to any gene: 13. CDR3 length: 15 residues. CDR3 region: CAWREPGQGSWEQYF. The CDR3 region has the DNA TGTGCCTGGAGGGAACCGGGACAGGGTAGTTGGGAGCAGTACTTC.

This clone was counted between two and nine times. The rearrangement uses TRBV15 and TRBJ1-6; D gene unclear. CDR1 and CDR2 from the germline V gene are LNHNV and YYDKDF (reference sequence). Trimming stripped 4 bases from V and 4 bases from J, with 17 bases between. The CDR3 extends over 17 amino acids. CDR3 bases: TGTGCCACCAGCACCTCAACCCGGGGTCCTTATAATTCACCCCTCCACTTT. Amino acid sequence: CATSTSTRGPYNSPLHF.

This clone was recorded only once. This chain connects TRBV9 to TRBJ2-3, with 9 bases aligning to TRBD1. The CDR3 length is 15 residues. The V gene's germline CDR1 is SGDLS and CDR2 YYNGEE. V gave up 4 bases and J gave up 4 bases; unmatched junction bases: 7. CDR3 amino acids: CASSPRTGEADTQYF. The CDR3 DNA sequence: TGTGCCAGCAGCCCCCGGACAGGGGAGGCAGATACGCAGTATTTT.

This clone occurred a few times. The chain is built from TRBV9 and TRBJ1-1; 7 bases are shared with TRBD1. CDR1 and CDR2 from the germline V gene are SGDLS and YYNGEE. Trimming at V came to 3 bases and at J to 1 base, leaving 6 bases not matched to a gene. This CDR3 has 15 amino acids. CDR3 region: CASSAFPGGNTEAFF. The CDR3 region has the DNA TGTGCCAGCAGCGCCTTTCCAGGGGGGAACACTGAAGCTTTCTTT.

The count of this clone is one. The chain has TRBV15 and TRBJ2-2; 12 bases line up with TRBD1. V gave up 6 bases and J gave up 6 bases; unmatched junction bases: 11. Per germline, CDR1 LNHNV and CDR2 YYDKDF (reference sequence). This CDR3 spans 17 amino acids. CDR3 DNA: TGTGCCACCAGACCGGGGACAGGGGGCGTAAGTGCCGGGGAGCTGTTTTTT. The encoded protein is CATRPGTGGVSAGELFF. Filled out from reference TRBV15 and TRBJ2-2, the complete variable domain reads DAMVIQNPRYQVTQFGKPVTLSCSQTLNHNVMYWYQQKSSQAPKLLFHYYDKDFNNEADTPDNFQSRRPNTSFCFLDIRSPGLGDTAMYLCATRPGTGGVSAGELFFGEGSRLTVL.

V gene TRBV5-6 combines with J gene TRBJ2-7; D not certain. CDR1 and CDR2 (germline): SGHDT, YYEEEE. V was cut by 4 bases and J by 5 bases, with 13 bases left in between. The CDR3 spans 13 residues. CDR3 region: CASSQINRNEQYF. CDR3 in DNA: TGTGCCAGCAGCCAAATCAACAGAAACGAGCAGTACTTC.

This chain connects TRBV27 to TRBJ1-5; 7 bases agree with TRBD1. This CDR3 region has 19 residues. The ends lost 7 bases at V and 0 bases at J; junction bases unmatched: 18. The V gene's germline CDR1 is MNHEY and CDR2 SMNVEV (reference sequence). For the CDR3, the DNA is TGTGCCAGCATGAGGTTGGTGGGACAGACGTTGGATAGCAATCAGCCCCAGCATTTT. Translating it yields CASMRLVGQTLDSNQPQHF.

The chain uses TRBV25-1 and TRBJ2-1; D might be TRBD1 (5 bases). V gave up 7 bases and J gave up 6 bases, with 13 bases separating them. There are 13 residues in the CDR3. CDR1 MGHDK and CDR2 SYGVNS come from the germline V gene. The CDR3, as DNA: TGTGCCAGCATCCGCGTAGGGGCCAATGAGCAGTTCTTC. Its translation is CASIRVGANEQFF. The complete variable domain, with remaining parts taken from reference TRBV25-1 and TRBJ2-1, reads EADIYQTPRYLVIGTGKKITLECSQTMGHDKMYWYQQDPGMELHLIHYSYGVNSTEKGDLSSESTVSRIRTEHFPLTLESARPSHTSQYLCASIRVGANEQFFGPGTRLTVL.

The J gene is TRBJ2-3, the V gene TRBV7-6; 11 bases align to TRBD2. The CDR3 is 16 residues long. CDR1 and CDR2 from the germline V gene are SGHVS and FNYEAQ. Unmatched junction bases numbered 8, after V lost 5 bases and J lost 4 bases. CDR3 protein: CASSPLAGGSADTQYF. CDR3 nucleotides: TGTGCCAGCAGCCCTTTAGCGGGAGGGTCGGCAGATACGCAGTATTTT. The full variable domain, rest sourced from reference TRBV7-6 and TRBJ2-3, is GAGVSQSPRYKVTKRGQDVALRCDPISGHVSLYWYRQALGQGPEFLTYFNYEAQQDKSGLPNDRFSAERPEGSISTLTIQRTEQRDSAMYRCASSPLAGGSADTQYFGPGTRLTVL.

The CDR3 coding sequence is TGTGCCAGCAGCTTAATGCAGGGGGCCTATGAGCAGTTCTTC. It is translated as CASSLMQGAYEQFF. The rearrangement uses TRBV7-3 and TRBJ2-1; 8 nucleotides align to TRBD1. This CDR3 comprises 14 residues. V lost 1 base, J lost 8 bases, and 4 bases stayed unmatched. Looked up from germline, CDR1 is SGHTA and CDR2 is FQGTGA. Based on the CDR3 plus reference TRBV7-3 and TRBJ2-1, the full variable domain is GAGVSQTPSNKVTEKGKYVELRCDPISGHTALYWYRQSLGQGPEFLIYFQGTGAADDSGLPNDRFFAVRPEGSVSTLKIQRTERGDSAVYLCASSLMQGAYEQFFGPGTRLTVL.

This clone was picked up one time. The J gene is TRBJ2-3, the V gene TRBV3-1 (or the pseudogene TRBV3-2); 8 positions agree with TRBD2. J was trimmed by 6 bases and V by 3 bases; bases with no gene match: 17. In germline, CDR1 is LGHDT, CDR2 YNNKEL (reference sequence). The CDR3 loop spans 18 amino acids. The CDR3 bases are TGTGCCAGCAGCCATTCGGTCCGGACTAGCTTTTCGCCGGATACGCAGTATTTT. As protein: CASSHSVRTSFSPDTQYF.

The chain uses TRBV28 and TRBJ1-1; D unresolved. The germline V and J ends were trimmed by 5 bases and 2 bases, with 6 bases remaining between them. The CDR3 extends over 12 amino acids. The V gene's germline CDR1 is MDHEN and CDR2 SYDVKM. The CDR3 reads CASSLLNTEAFF. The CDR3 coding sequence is TGTGCCAGCAGTCTCCTAAACACTGAAGCTTTCTTT. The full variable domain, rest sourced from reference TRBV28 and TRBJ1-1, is DVKVTQSSRYLVKRTGEKVFLECVQDMDHENMFWYRQDPGLGLRLIYFSYDVKMKEKGDIPEGYSVSREKKERFSLILESASTNQTSMYLCASSLLNTEAFFGQGTRLTVV.

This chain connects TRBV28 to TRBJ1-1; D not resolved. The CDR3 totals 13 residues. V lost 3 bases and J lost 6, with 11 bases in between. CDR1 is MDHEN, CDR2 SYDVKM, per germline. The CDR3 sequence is CASSFSQWSEAFF. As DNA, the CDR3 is TGTGCCAGCAGTTTCTCCCAGTGGTCTGAAGCTTTCTTT.

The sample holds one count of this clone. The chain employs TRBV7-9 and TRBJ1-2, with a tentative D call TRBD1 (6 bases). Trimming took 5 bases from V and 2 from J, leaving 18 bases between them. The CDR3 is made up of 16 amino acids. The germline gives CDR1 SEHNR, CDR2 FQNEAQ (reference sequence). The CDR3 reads CASSPSLGGLNYGYTF. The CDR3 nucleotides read TGTGCCAGCAGCCCGAGCCTCGGGGGGCTGAACTATGGCTACACCTTC.

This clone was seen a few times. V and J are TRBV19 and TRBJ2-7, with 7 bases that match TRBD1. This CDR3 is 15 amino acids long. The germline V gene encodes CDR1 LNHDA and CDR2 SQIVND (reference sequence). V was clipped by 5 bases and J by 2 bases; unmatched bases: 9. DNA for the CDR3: TGTGCCAGTAGTCCCCGGACAGGTGGGGCCTACGAGCAGTACTTC. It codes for CASSPRTGGAYEQYF.

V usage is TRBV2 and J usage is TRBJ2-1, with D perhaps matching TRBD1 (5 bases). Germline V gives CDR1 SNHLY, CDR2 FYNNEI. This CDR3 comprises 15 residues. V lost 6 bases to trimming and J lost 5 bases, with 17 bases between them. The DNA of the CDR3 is TGTGCCAGCAGCGTCGACAGAGCAACAAACAATGAGCAGTTCTTC. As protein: CASSVDRATNNEQFF.